This entry concerns a single TCR beta chain. What it binds is not known. Other DNA sequences in the same sample also yield this CDR3. Produced via immunoSEQ multiplex PCR; TCRdb's table is partial and in-frame only. The repertoire consists of 2 million to 3 million clones, with about 92% occurring once and the leading ten covering around 0.15%. The V gene lost 0 bases and the J gene lost 5 bases, with 8 bases spanning the gap. This CDR3 spans 14 amino acids. From germline, CDR1 is SGHRS and CDR2 YFSETQ. The entry originates in a study of shared clonotypes between healthy human individuals. Looking at the study overall: The cohort comprised two women and a few men. Their ages spanned 18 to 49 years.

Whole-study results and caveats: Despite large depth, sorted-subset datasets appeared incompletely sequenced. Compared with memory subsets, naive subsets generally had larger estimated richness. Sharing across four donors was highest in naive CD4 (roughly 5%) and lowest in memory CD8 (approximately 0.4%).

The gene calls are TRBV5-1 and TRBJ1-4, with D perhaps TRBD1 (6 bases). The receptor was isolated from a man aged 18 to 29 in good health. Sequencing was performed on naive CD4+ T cells sorted from blood. Subset here: CD45RA+ positively selected. CDR3: CASSLGQGNEKLFF. In DNA form, the CDR3 reads TGCGCCAGCAGCTTGGGGCAGGGGAATGAAAAACTGTTTTTT.